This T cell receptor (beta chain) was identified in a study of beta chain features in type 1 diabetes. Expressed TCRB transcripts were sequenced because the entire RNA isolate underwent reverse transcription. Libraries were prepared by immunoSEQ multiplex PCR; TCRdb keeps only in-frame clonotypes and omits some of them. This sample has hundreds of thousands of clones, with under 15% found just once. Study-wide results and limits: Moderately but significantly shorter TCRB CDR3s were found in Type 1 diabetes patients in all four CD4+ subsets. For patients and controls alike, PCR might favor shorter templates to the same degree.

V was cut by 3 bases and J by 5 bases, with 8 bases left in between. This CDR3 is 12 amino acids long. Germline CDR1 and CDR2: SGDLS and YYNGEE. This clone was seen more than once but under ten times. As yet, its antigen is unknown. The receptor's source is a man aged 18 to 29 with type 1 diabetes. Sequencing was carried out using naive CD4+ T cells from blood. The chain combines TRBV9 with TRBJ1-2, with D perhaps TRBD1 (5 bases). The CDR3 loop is CASSGGNYGYTF. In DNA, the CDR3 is TGTGCCAGCAGCGGGGGCAATTATGGCTACACCTTC.